This T cell receptor (beta chain) was observed in a study of OX40 agonist ivuxolimab in advanced cancers. Any history of autoimmune disease or systemic immunosuppression disqualified patients. Using immunoSEQ multiplex PCR, the repertoire was profiled, and TCRdb retains in-frame clones only, with some absent. The sample has tens of thousands of clones; 84% are singletons. The V segment lost 4 bases and the J segment 8 bases; nucleotides outside the gene matches: 9. The CDR3 runs to 14 residues. Germline CDR1 and CDR2: SGHNT and YYREEE (reference sequence). Source: CD4+ or CD8+ T cells sorted from blood, taken in a trial of the OX40 agonist ivuxolimab. This chain links TRBV5-4 with TRBJ2-4; 7 positions agree with TRBD1. This sequence was found in an adult with an advanced solid tumor such as melanoma, head and neck, liver or kidney cancer. CDR3: CASSQKTGDDIQYF. CDR3 bases: TGTGCCAGCAGCCAAAAAACAGGGGATGACATTCAGTACTTC. The complete variable domain, with remaining parts taken from reference TRBV5-4 and TRBJ2-4, reads ETGVTQSPTHLIKTRGQQVTLRCSSQSGHNTVSWYQQALGQGPQFIFQYYREEENGRGNFPPRFSGLQFPNYSSELNVNALELDDSALYLCASSQKTGDDIQYFGAGTRLSVL.